This is a list of T cell receptor beta chains from one sample in a study of CD8 T cells in Susac syndrome. In TCRdb, the immunoSEQ multiplex PCR reads were re-called with MiXCR into one record per CDR3 protein. Among 150,000 or so distinct CDR3 sequences listed, roughly 95% were seen once. The sequenced sample consisted of CD4+ T cells from PBMCs. Receptors originate from a human donor with multiple sclerosis. Each CDR3 is given with its conserved first and last residue. Each record gives: J gene, V gene, clone size, D gene, CDR3 DNA, CDR3 protein. A D gene is named only where the DNA matches it firmly. Clone size appears in some rows only: once, few, many, or a class for an expanded clone.

>TRBJ2-1|TRBV20-1|-|-
TGCAGTGCCCCACGAGGCTATGAGCAGTTCTTC
CSAPRGYEQFF
>TRBJ2-5|TRBV5-1|once|-
TGCGCCAGCCAACGGGACTCCCAACAAGAGACCCAGTACTTC
CASQRDSQQETQYF
>TRBJ1-5|TRBV7-9|-|TRBD1
TGTGCCAGCAGCCCCCCAGGGGGCCCCAATCAGCCCCAGCATTTT
CASSPPGGPNQPQHF
>TRBJ1-2|TRBV6-2/TRBV6-3|-|-
TGTGCCAGCACCCAACGGGGGGGCTGGTACACCTTC
CASTQRGGWYTF
>TRBJ1-4|TRBV12-3/TRBV12-4|-|-
TGTGCCAGCACCCAAAGGCCTAACCAGGGGAAAAAACTGTTTTTT
CASTQRPNQGKKLFF
>TRBJ2-2|TRBV7-9|-|TRBD2
TGTGCCAGCAGCTTAAGGCCTAGCGGTGACCGGGAGCTGTTTTTT
CASSLRPSGDRELFF
>TRBJ2-5|TRBV20-1|once|TRBD2
TGCAGTGCCGTCGGGACTAGCGGACTCCAAGAGACCCAGTACTTC
CSAVGTSGLQETQYF
>TRBJ1-5|TRBV20-1|-|TRBD1
TGCAGTGCTCGAGAGGGACAGTCCAATCAGCCCCAGCATTTT
CSAREGQSNQPQHF
>TRBJ2-5|TRBV19|-|-
TGTGCCAGTAGCCCCAGTTTGCTAGCCGAGGAGACCCAGTACTTC
CASSPSLLAEETQYF
>TRBJ2-7|TRBV7-9|-|TRBD1
TGTGCCAGCAGCTTAGCCTCTACAGGGGGCGCCTCCTACGAGCAGTACTTC
CASSLASTGGASYEQYF
>TRBJ2-6|TRBV6-5|-|TRBD1
TGTGCCAGCAGTTACTCGTTCCACAGGGGAACTGGGGCCAACGTCCTGACTTTC
CASSYSFHRGTGANVLTF
>TRBJ2-7|TRBV11-2|-|TRBD2
TGTGCCAGCAGCTCCACCTTCGGGACTAGCGGAAACGAGCAGTACTTC
CASSSTFGTSGNEQYF
>TRBJ1-5|TRBV20-1|-|TRBD1
TGCAGTGCCTCCGGGACAGGGGGTATTCGCAATCAGCCCCAGCATTTT
CSASGTGGIRNQPQHF
>TRBJ1-1|TRBV10-3|-|-
TGTGCCATCAGTGAGGACAACACTGAAGCTTTCTTT
CAISEDNTEAFF
>TRBJ1-1|TRBV20-1|once|-
TGCAGTGCTAGAGGTCCGATGAACACTGAAGCTTTCTTT
CSARGPMNTEAFF
>TRBJ1-1|TRBV15|once|-
TGTGCCACCAGCAGAGCCAGGGCCGATGAAGCTTTCTTT
CATSRARADEAFF
>TRBJ1-2|TRBV24-1|once|-
TGTGCCACCAGTGTGAACACTAACTATGGCTACACCTTC
CATSVNTNYGYTF
>TRBJ1-5|TRBV23-1|-|-
TGCGCCAGCACCCAGGGGCAGCCCCAGCATTTT
CASTQGQPQHF
>TRBJ1-5|TRBV12-3/TRBV12-4|-|-
TGTGCCAGCAGTTGGTCGGCTAATCAGCCCCAGCATTTT
CASSWSANQPQHF
>TRBJ1-4|TRBV20-1|-|-
TGCAGTACAACTCGGGACACGGCTGAAAAACTGTTTTTT
CSTTRDTAEKLFF
>TRBJ1-3|TRBV10-3|-|-
TGTGCCATCAGTGGAGAATCTGGAAACACCATATATTTT
CAISGESGNTIYF
>TRBJ2-1|TRBV30|-|TRBD2
TGTGCCTGGAGTGATCTCCCACTAGCGGGAGAAGGGCTCCATGAGCAGTTCTTC
CAWSDLPLAGEGLHEQFF
>TRBJ2-2|TRBV28|-|-
TGTGCCAGCAGTTTGGGGGGTATTGAAACCGGGGAGCTGTTTTTT
CASSLGGIETGELFF
>TRBJ1-5|TRBV12-3/TRBV12-4|-|-
TGTGCCAGCAGCCCTTTGGGAACTCAGGACAGTTCATATAGCAATCAGCCCCAGCATTTT
CASSPLGTQDSSYSNQPQHF
>TRBJ1-3|TRBV27|-|-
TGTGCCAGCGCTAGGGACGCGAGCGGAAACACCATATATTTT
CASARDASGNTIYF
>TRBJ2-7|TRBV2|-|-
TGTGCCAGCAGAAAGGACGGGGCCTACGAGCAGTACTTC
CASRKDGAYEQYF
>TRBJ2-3|TRBV10-3|-|-
TGTGCCTCCACTTTCGGGAGTACAGATACGCAGTATTTT
CASTFGSTDTQYF
>TRBJ1-2|TRBV20-1|-|-
TGCAGTGCCCGGTCGGGGACTTATGGCTACACCTTC
CSARSGTYGYTF